The clone carrying this TCR beta chain was observed many times. Assembly of TCR beta libraries relied on iRepertoire HTBI primers together with Arm-PCR of CDR3 regions. TCRdb processed the multiplex PCR reads anew with MiXCR; each CDR3 protein has one entry. The repertoire includes 200,000 to 300,000 distinct CDR3 sequences, around 20% of them detected once, and approximately 14% sits in the top ten. As to time point: newly diagnosed GD, antithyroid drugs for less than 3 months. PBMCs were the source of the RNA used for TCR sequencing. The CDR3 totals 14 residues. V trimming: 6 bases; J trimming: 3 bases; junction bases outside the gene matches: 7. Germline assignment: CDR1 MDHEN and CDR2 SYDVKM. The sample comes from a study of regulatory T cells in long-lasting Graves disease.

This TCR was recovered from a female donor with Graves disease. Sample: peripheral blood mononuclear cells (PBMCs), taken at new diagnosis, from a patient treated with antithyroid drugs. The chain uses TRBV28 and TRBJ2-7, with TRBD1 matching over 8 bases. The CDR3 DNA sequence: TGTGCCAGCAGGGATACGGACAGGGTCTACGAGCAGTACTTC. Translating gives CASRDTDRVYEQYF.